Listed below are T cell receptor beta chains from one sample, sequenced in a study of cytomegalovirus exposure and HLA in healthy donors. Data came from immunoSEQ multiplex PCR; TCRdb stores just in-frame clones and leaves some out. Found here are 60,000 to 65,000 clones; the top ten clones hold 3.6%. The material sequenced was PBMCs. The receptors stem from a woman aged 18-29 years in good health and CMV-seronegative. CDR3s include the opening cysteine and the closing phenylalanine or tryptophan. A D gene is named only where the DNA matches it firmly.

D gene	J gene	V gene	CDR3 protein	CDR3 DNA
TRBD1	TRBJ1-6	TRBV5-1	CASSPRGPSYNSPLHF	TGCGCCAGCAGCCCCAGGGGGCCGTCCTATAATTCACCCCTCCACTTT
TRBD2	TRBJ2-3	TRBV9	CASSVPSGGTDTQYF	TGTGCCAGCAGCGTCCCTAGCGGGGGCACAGATACGCAGTATTTT
NA	TRBJ1-1	TRBV6-4	CASSEPLQNTEAFF	TGTGCCAGCAGTGAGCCCTTACAGAACACTGAAGCTTTCTTT
TRBD1	TRBJ1-1	TRBV6-5	CASSYSGQGAAEAFF	TGTGCCAGCAGTTACTCAGGACAGGGGGCGGCTGAAGCTTTCTTT
NA	TRBJ1-1	TRBV4-2	CASSQEGSGGFARNTEAFF	TGTGCCAGCAGCCAAGAGGGTTCGGGGGGCTTCGCCCGGAACACTGAAGCTTTCTTT
NA	TRBJ2-7	TRBV25-1	CASSDSGAGSSYEQYF	TGTGCCAGCAGTGATAGCGGAGCTGGCAGCTCCTACGAGCAGTACTTC
NA	TRBJ1-3	TRBV4-1	CASSQAGNTIYF	TGCGCCAGCAGCCAAGCCGGGAACACCATATATTTT
NA	TRBJ1-2	TRBV6-1	CASSEWREQEDGYTF	TGTGCCAGCAGTGAGTGGCGAGAACAGGAAGACGGCTACACCTTC
TRBD1	TRBJ1-6	TRBV29-1	CSVAGGGYNSPLHF	TGCAGCGTTGCAGGGGGCGGGTATAATTCACCCCTCCACTTT
NA	TRBJ1-5	TRBV2	CASSVDSNQPQHF	TGTGCCAGCAGTGTGGACAGTAATCAGCCCCAGCATTTT
NA	TRBJ2-7	TRBV28	CASRYRETHPYEQYF	TGTGCCAGCAGGTACCGGGAAACTCATCCCTACGAGCAGTACTTC
NA	TRBJ2-1	TRBV6-5	CASREFSYNEQFF	TGTGCCAGCAGGGAGTTCTCCTACAATGAGCAGTTCTTC
TRBD2	TRBJ2-7	TRBV29-1	CSVAGLAGNYEQYF	TGCAGCGTTGCGGGACTAGCGGGCAACTACGAGCAGTACTTC
TRBD2	TRBJ2-7	TRBV19	CASSTLSGPTYEQYF	TGTGCCAGTAGTACCCTTAGCGGGCCCACCTACGAGCAGTACTTC
NA	TRBJ2-3	TRBV29-1	CSVTRGLRRDTQYF	TGCAGCGTTACGCGGGGACTTAGAAGGGATACGCAGTATTTT
NA	TRBJ2-7	TRBV25-1	CASSRGNDYEQYF	TGTGCCAGCAGTAGGGGGAATGACTACGAGCAGTACTTC
NA	TRBJ1-6	TRBV4-1	CASSQEERGNSPLHF	TGCGCCAGCAGCCAAGAAGAGAGAGGAAATTCACCCCTCCACTTT
NA	TRBJ1-5	TRBV19	CASSARRDTLEGYSNQPQHF	TGTGCCAGTAGTGCTAGACGGGACACCCTTGAGGGATATAGCAATCAGCCCCAGCATTTT
NA	TRBJ1-1	TRBV7-3	CASSLRTVGNTEAFF	TGTGCCAGCAGCTTACGAACAGTTGGGAACACTGAAGCTTTCTTT
TRBD1	TRBJ1-2	TRBV29-1	CSVAGTDKASGYTF	TGCAGCGTCGCCGGGACAGATAAAGCCTCTGGCTACACCTTC
TRBD1	TRBJ1-2	TRBV18	CASSPSGTGFYGYTF	TGTGCCAGCTCACCCTCCGGGACAGGGTTTTATGGCTACACCTTC
TRBD1	TRBJ2-7	TRBV25-1	CASSASSGQGFHYEQYF	TGTGCCAGCAGTGCTTCTTCGGGACAGGGTTTTCACTACGAGCAGTACTTC
TRBD1	TRBJ2-1	TRBV7-8	CASSPVTGTARFF	TGTGCCAGCAGCCCGGTTACCGGGACAGCACGGTTCTTC
TRBD1	TRBJ2-7	TRBV5-1	CASSSSGQYSYEQYF	TGCGCCAGCAGCTCTTCGGGACAGTACTCCTACGAGCAGTACTTC
TRBD1	TRBJ1-2	TRBV2	CASSASKVTGIYGYTF	TGTGCCAGCAGTGCATCCAAGGTGACAGGGATCTATGGCTACACCTTC